This TCR beta chain was retrieved from a study of T-cell reconstitution after alpha-beta-depleted transplantation in children. Study-level findings and limits: For some patients, TCRbeta diversity was high at day 60 because of recipient T cells and thymic progenitors that survived. At around two months after transplant, the alpha-beta T cells were reportedly derived from several hundred expanded clones that came from non-depleted graft cells. Newly generated T cells supplied most T-cell counts and diversity one year post-transplant.

Regarding this clonotype: Its target is unknown.

A TCRbeta library incorporating unique molecular identifiers was prepared. Via MiXCR, TCRdb re-called the PCR reads, giving one row per CDR3 protein. The profile shows 700,000 to 850,000 distinct CDR3 sequences, roughly 16% of them singletons. Unmatched junction bases numbered 14, after V lost 6 bases and J lost 1 base. The germline CDR1 and CDR2 sequences are SGHVS and FNYEAQ. This CDR3 region has 18 residues. The V and J genes are TRBV7-6 and TRBJ2-2, with 7 bases fitting TRBD1. The sequence derives from a male patient aged 10 to 17 who had a stem cell transplant for acute lymphoblastic leukemia, so the T cells may come from the graft donor. The sample consisted of PBMCs, mostly from graft donor cells, taken 360 days after TCRalphabeta/CD19-depleted stem cell transplant. The CDR3 coding sequence is TGTGCCAGCAGTCCTACTCGCAAGGGGGCGAGGAACACCGGGGAGCTGTTTTTT. Encoded protein: CASSPTRKGARNTGELFF. The full variable domain, with the rest looked up from reference TRBV7-6 and TRBJ2-2, is GAGVSQSPRYKVTKRGQDVALRCDPISGHVSLYWYRQALGQGPEFLTYFNYEAQQDKSGLPNDRFSAERPEGSISTLTIQRTEQRDSAMYRCASSPTRKGARNTGELFFGEGSRLTVL.